Shown below are 10 T cell receptor beta chains from a single sample sequenced in a study of blood T cell repertoires in COVID-19. Profiling relied on immunoSEQ multiplex PCR, and the TCRdb table lists in-frame clones only, not all of them. This sample has about 150,000 clones, with around 89% found just once. Sequencing was carried out using peripheral blood. The receptors shown here come from a man in his sixties with active or convalescent COVID-19.

V and J are TRBV10-1 and TRBJ1-2, with 10 bases that match TRBD1. The CDR3 sequence is 18 residues long. The V segment lost 1 base and the J segment 0 bases; nucleotides outside the gene matches: 8. Germline CDR1 WNHNN, CDR2 SYGVQD (reference sequence). The CDR3: CASSEFQTGGVSNYGYTF. The CDR3 DNA reads as TGCGCCAGCAGTGAGTTTCAGACAGGGGGCGTCTCTAACTATGGCTACACCTTC.

The chain joins TRBV28 to TRBJ2-1, with 15 bases matching TRBD2. CDR3 length: 16 amino acids. CDR1 is MDHEN, CDR2 SYDVKM, per germline. V lost 4 bases to trimming and J lost 7 bases; unmatched junction nucleotides: 5. This CDR3 reads CASSSAGLAGGNEQFF. As DNA, the CDR3 is TGTGCCAGCAGTTCTGCCGGACTAGCGGGAGGGAATGAGCAGTTCTTC.

The chain carries TRBV12-5 and TRBJ2-6; 8 bases match TRBD1. This CDR3 spans 17 amino acids. Germline CDR1 is LGHNT and CDR2 is FRNRAP. After removal of 7 bases from V and 5 bases from J, the junction contained 13 bases not matched to a gene. The DNA for the CDR3 is TGTGCTAGTGCCCAGGACAGGGTGGGAGTAAGGGCCAACGTCCTGACTTTC. Amino acid sequence: CASAQDRVGVRANVLTF.

J is TRBJ1-2 and V is TRBV28, with 9 bases aligning to TRBD1. The CDR3 runs to 15 residues. The trim removed 6 bases at V and 1 base at J, leaving 6 bases unmatched. The V gene's germline CDR1 is MDHEN and CDR2 SYDVKM. The chain's CDR3 is CASRYRDRVNYGYTF. In DNA form, the CDR3 reads TGTGCCAGCAGATACCGGGACAGGGTTAACTATGGCTACACCTTC.

The J gene is TRBJ1-4, the V gene TRBV4-2, with 8 bases matching TRBD1. V shed 5 bases and J 7 bases; nucleotides not matched to a gene: 9. This CDR3 has 15 residues. Germline-derived CDR1 and CDR2 are LGHNA and YNFKEQ. CDR3 protein: CASSANTGGVEKLFF. The CDR3 DNA reads TGTGCCAGCAGCGCAAATACAGGGGGTGTTGAAAAACTGTTTTTT.

This clone was detected once. V is TRBV10-3 and J is TRBJ1-2; TRBD1 might be the D (6 bases). Germline V CDR1 and CDR2: ENHRY, SYGVKD. With 7 bases removed from V and 4 bases from J, the gap between germline ends came to 13 bases. This CDR3 region has 13 residues. The CDR3 loop is CAIMTQGTYGYTF. In DNA, the CDR3 is TGTGCCATCATGACACAGGGTACCTATGGCTACACCTTC.

The V call is TRBV5-4, the J call TRBJ1-2, with D perhaps matching TRBD1 (5 bases). V lost 4 bases, J lost 8 bases, and 24 bases lay in between. Germline V lookup: CDR1 SGHNT, CDR2 YYREEE (reference sequence). This CDR3 has 16 amino acids. The CDR3 spells CASSPGGRFAPRGYTF. CDR3 sequence (DNA): TGTGCCAGCAGCCCGGGGGGAAGGTTCGCCCCTAGGGGCTACACCTTC.

The chain is built from TRBV19 and TRBJ1-1; D remains ambiguous. Germline V gene data show CDR1 as LNHDA and CDR2 as SQIVND (reference sequence). CDR3 length: 13 amino acids. V was shortened by 6 bases and J by 1 base, with 9 bases between the two germline ends. The CDR3 nucleotides are TGTGCCAGTAGCCGGAGGGAGAACACTGAAGCTTTCTTT. It is translated as CASSRRENTEAFF.

This clone was counted a few times. The chain couples TRBV10-3 to TRBJ2-5, with 10 nucleotides matching TRBD1. V lost 4 bases and J lost 1; bases outside the gene matches: 3. CDR1 is ENHRY, CDR2 SYGVKD, per germline. The CDR3 totals 15 residues. The CDR3 DNA follows: TGTGCCATCAGTGGGGGGACAGGGGTCCAAGAGACCCAGTACTTC. This translates into CAISGGTGVQETQYF.

The V and J genes are TRBV19 and TRBJ2-4; D remains ambiguous. Trimming stripped 3 bases from V and 7 bases from J, with 10 bases between. Germline CDR1 is LNHDA and CDR2 is SQIVND (reference sequence). The CDR3 covers 13 residues. DNA for the CDR3: TGTGCCAGTAGTATGACGCCCGGGAACATTCAGTACTTC. It translates to CASSMTPGNIQYF.